This T cell receptor (beta chain) was recovered during a study of blood T cell repertoires in COVID-19 (dated by TCRdb to about 2020). Some background on the complete study: Collaborator samples came from the United States, Italy and Spain and covered acute and convalescent phases of COVID-19. The material from the prospective study consisted of cDNA or gDNA derived from T cells, B-cell-depleted T cells, or PBMCs. The repertoires were released in a freely available public database meant as a resource for research on the immune response to SARS-CoV-2. The samples were drawn from the first 160 participants of the ongoing ImmuneRACE study and from about 1,200 subjects provided by 6 global collaborators. The dataset comprised deeply sampled blood TCRbeta repertoires from subjects exposed to, actively infected with, or recovered from COVID-19. Sample metadata almost always included a de-identified subject ID, COVID-19 status, age in years and sex. HLA class I and class II types, where available, came from metadata supplied by the sample provider rather than from assay-based typing. The paper as a whole reports these results and caveats: Clinical and demographic metadata were provided uncurated, with the amount varying by source and participant.

Details on this clone: Its antigen is not yet known. Base qualities are not recorded, but no much larger clone differs from it by a single base.

TCRbeta CDR3 regions were amplified from genomic DNA using the immunoSEQ Assay, a bias-controlled multiplex PCR. In the authors' own workflow: Nucleated cell counts per sample were estimated from amplification of reference gene primers within the assay. Sequence reads were collapsed and filtered to measure the absolute abundance of every unique TCRbeta CDR3 rearrangement. For each sample, productive Simpson clonality was calculated by taking the square root of Simpson's diversity index across productive rearrangements. This immuneACCESS table, as held by TCRdb, lists in-frame sequences with V and J called but not all clones. Of the missing ones, under half trace to an unresolved V gene in checked studies; the others have no known cause. V and J calls and clone size are those listed in that table; D and trimming were worked out from the DNA. The sample has a few hundred thousand clones on record, 84% of them singletons. 8% to 9.5% of the sample belongs to the ten largest clones.

Collaborating institutions collected whole blood in K2EDTA tubes following their own protocols. For TCRbeta analysis, collaborators shipped samples in one of three forms: frozen whole blood, isolated PBMCs, or DNA extracted from either of those sample types. From its cysteine to its phenylalanine, the CDR3 spans 14 amino acids. The retained sequence is limited to the CDR3, 42 bases, with the frame set at the first base. V is reduced by 1 base and J by 8 bases, leaving a spacing of 14 bases between them. Sequences MGHDK (CDR1) and SYGVNS (CDR2) are obtained from the germline V gene. Recombination joined TRBV25-1 with TRBJ1-2; TRBD1 is possibly the D segment (6 matching bases). The sequenced sample was peripheral blood. The clonotype originates from a human donor in a cohort sampled during active COVID-19. CDR3 reads: CASSESQSRGGYTF. The nucleotides read TGTGCCAGCAGTGAATCCCAGTCAAGGGGGGGCTACACCTTC.